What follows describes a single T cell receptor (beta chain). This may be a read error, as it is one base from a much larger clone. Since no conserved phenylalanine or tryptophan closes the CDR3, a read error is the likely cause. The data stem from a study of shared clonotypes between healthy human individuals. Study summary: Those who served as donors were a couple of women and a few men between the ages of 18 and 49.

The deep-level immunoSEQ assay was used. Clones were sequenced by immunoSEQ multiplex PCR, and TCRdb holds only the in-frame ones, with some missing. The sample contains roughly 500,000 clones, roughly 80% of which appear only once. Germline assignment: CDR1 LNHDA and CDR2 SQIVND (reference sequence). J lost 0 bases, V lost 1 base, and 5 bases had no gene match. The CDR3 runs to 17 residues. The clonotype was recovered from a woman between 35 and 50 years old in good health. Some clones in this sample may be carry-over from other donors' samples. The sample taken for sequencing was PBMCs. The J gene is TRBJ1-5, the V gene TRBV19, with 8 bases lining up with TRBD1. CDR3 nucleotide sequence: TGTGCCAGTAGTATAGGCGGACAGGGTTATAGCAATCAGCCCCAGCATCTT. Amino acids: CASSIGGQGYSNQPQHL.